A selection of T cell receptor beta chains follows, all from one sample in a study of blood T cell repertoires in COVID-19. Repertoires were generated with immunoSEQ multiplex PCR, while TCRdb's copy carries only in-frame clones and drops some. The sample shows a few hundred thousand clones, roughly 87% of them seen only once. Material for sequencing was PBMCs or T cells enriched from blood (not recorded which). The receptors stem from a young woman who had recovered from COVID-19. The CDR3 runs from the conserved cysteine through the conserved F or W. Fields, in order: J gene, clone size, D gene, CDR3 length, V gene, CDR3 DNA, CDR3 protein. A D gene is named only where the DNA matches it firmly. The size entry is marked missing in some rows and otherwise reads once, few, many or a size class.

TRBJ2-3 . . 15 TRBV7-3 TGTGCCAGCAGCAGAATGGCGGCTAGCACAGATACGCAGTATTTT CASSRMAASTDTQYF
TRBJ1-2 . . 18 TRBV21-1 TGTGCCAGCAGCAGGGGTCGATGGGGCTCCTCTACTCACTATGGCTACACCTTC CASSRGRWGSSTHYGYTF
TRBJ2-7 . . 14 TRBV27 TGTGCCAGCAGTTGGGGATTTGCTCGGGGCGAGCAGTACTTC CASSWGFARGEQYF
TRBJ1-5 few TRBD1 15 TRBV5-8 TGTGCCAGCTCAACAGGGGATTATAGCAATCAGCCCCAGCATTTT CASSTGDYSNQPQHF
TRBJ2-3 . . 15 TRBV10-3 TGTGCCATCAGTGAAAATCCCGGCGGGACAGATACGCAGTATTTT CAISENPGGTDTQYF
TRBJ2-7 . TRBD2 17 TRBV4-2 TGTGCCAGCAGCCACCGGATTGCTAGCGGGGAAACCTACGAGCAGTACTTC CASSHRIASGETYEQYF
TRBJ1-1 . . 18 TRBV5-1 TGCGCCAGCAGCTTGGGTGGGCAGGGTCGAGAGGTAAACACTGAAGCTTTCTTT CASSLGGQGREVNTEAFF
TRBJ1-5 . TRBD1 17 TRBV30 TGTGCCTGGAGCAAGGACAGGGGAGCTTTTAGCAATCAGCCCCAGCATTTT CAWSKDRGAFSNQPQHF
TRBJ2-1 . . 14 TRBV6-2/TRBV6-3 TGTGCCAGCACCCCAAGGGACTGGGACAATGAGCAGTTCTTC CASTPRDWDNEQFF
TRBJ2-1 . TRBD2 19 TRBV4-2 TGTGCCAGCAGCCACGTTGCCGGGACTAGCGGGAGCTCCTACAATGAGCAGTTCTTC CASSHVAGTSGSSYNEQFF
TRBJ2-7 . TRBD2 15 TRBV6-5 TGTGCCAGCAGTTACTCCGGGACTAGCGGTTACGAGCAGTACTTC CASSYSGTSGYEQYF